These T cell receptor beta chains were read from a single sample in a study of shared clonotypes between healthy human individuals. Sequenced by immunoSEQ multiplex PCR; TCRdb stores in-frame clones only, minus some. The table includes 1.5 million to 2.5 million clones, approximately 94% detected once. Sequencing was performed on naive CD8+ T cells sorted from blood. These receptors were collected from a man between 18 and 29 years old in good health. Each CDR3 is given with its conserved first and last residue. Fields, in order: V gene, J gene, CDR3 protein.

TRBV9	TRBJ1-6	CASSVTGSPHSPLHF
TRBV19	TRBJ1-2	CASSTSVSGWADYGYTF
TRBV5-6	TRBJ2-7	CASSPDLAGVSYEQYF
TRBV29-1	TRBJ2-7	CSVERHGGQNYEQYF
TRBV11-1	TRBJ2-7	CASSLVGTGDYEQYF
TRBV2	TRBJ1-2	CASTGTGALSIYGYTF
TRBV28	TRBJ1-6	CASSLGFNSPLHF
TRBV7-6	TRBJ2-2	CASSQVRGSTGELFF
TRBV4-3	TRBJ1-2	CASSQDQGTYGYTF
TRBV10-1	TRBJ2-3	CASSDGDRATDTQYF
TRBV30	TRBJ2-7	CAWSAGTGVKYEQYF
TRBV28	TRBJ2-1	CASSFPGDNEQFF
TRBV15	TRBJ2-2	CATSTGGRNTGELFF
TRBV14	TRBJ1-2	CASSQETGGYGYTF
TRBV14	TRBJ2-1	CASSLAVYNEQFF
TRBV6-6	TRBJ2-1	CASIAGGPDEQFF
TRBV6-5	TRBJ1-2	CASSPDSNYGYTF
TRBV5-6	TRBJ1-1	CASSFPVGNTEAFF
TRBV6-1	TRBJ2-3	CASSDTRNRGADTQYF
TRBV13	TRBJ2-3	CASSPPDKDTQYF
TRBV6-5	TRBJ2-1	CASSLDRGNEQFF
TRBV6-1	TRBJ2-7	CASSTWTGSSYEQYF
TRBV30	TRBJ2-5	CAWTLGQGSETQYF
TRBV7-9	TRBJ2-7	CASSLGTGAYEQYF
TRBV2	TRBJ2-7	CASSGGQVVYEQYF
TRBV5-1	TRBJ2-1	CASNRGLAAASDEQFF
TRBV30	TRBJ2-2	CTLDRGGTFGGELFF
TRBV27	TRBJ2-5	CASSPQYQETQYF
TRBV6-5	TRBJ2-7	CASSYSDRAYEQYF
TRBV9	TRBJ1-2	CASSLGQTANYGYTF
TRBV13	TRBJ2-7	CASSSRTDEQYF
TRBV6-5	TRBJ2-1	CASSYPSGGGLNEQFF